The 16 T cell receptor beta chains listed next were all sequenced from one sample in a study of blood T cell repertoires in COVID-19. Produced via immunoSEQ multiplex PCR; TCRdb's table is partial and in-frame only. This sample has roughly 100,000 clones; around 87% occur once, and the top ten carry 15%. The sample taken for sequencing was peripheral blood. The receptor source for this set is a man over 45 with acute or convalescent COVID-19.

The V call is TRBV9, the J call TRBJ2-1; D is perhaps TRBD1 (5 bases). V lost 4 bases and J 3 bases, leaving 14 bases between the germline ends. Looked up from germline, CDR1 is SGDLS and CDR2 is YYNGEE. This CDR3 is built from 15 residues. CDR3 sequence reads: CASSPPPDNYNEQFF. In DNA, the CDR3 is TGTGCCAGCAGCCCCCCGCCGGACAACTACAATGAGCAGTTCTTC.

CDR3 DNA: TGTGCCAGCAGTGAAGACAGTGAATATTCACCCCTCCACTTT. It yields the protein CASSEDSEYSPLHF. V is TRBV25-1 and J is TRBJ1-6, with D perhaps TRBD1 (5 bases). The CDR3 contains 14 residues. Per germline, CDR1 MGHDK and CDR2 SYGVNS. V lost 2 bases, J lost 8 bases, and 10 bases lay in between.

The V call is TRBV12-5, the J call TRBJ2-2; possibly TRBD2 for D (6 bases). With 5 bases removed from V and 5 bases from J, the gap between germline ends came to 15 bases. This CDR3 is 15 amino acids long. Germline V gene lookup returns CDR1 LGHNT and CDR2 FRNRAP. The CDR3 sequence: CASGHLAKGTGELFF. The CDR3 DNA follows: TGTGCTAGTGGTCACCTAGCGAAAGGGACCGGGGAGCTGTTTTTT.

The V call is TRBV28, the J call TRBJ2-7; 7 bases are a match to TRBD1. This CDR3 region has 15 residues. Germline V gives CDR1 MDHEN, CDR2 SYDVKM. Trimming took 3 bases from V and 3 from J; bases not matched to a gene: 8. The CDR3 DNA is TGTGCCAGCAGTTTGACCGGGACAGCATTCTACGAGCAGTACTTC. Translating gives CASSLTGTAFYEQYF. The full variable domain, in which reference TRBV28 and TRBJ2-7 provide the parts outside the CDR3, is DVKVTQSSRYLVKRTGEKVFLECVQDMDHENMFWYRQDPGLGLRLIYFSYDVKMKEKGDIPEGYSVSREKKERFSLILESASTNQTSMYLCASSLTGTAFYEQYFGPGTRLTVT.

V usage is TRBV18 and J usage is TRBJ2-7, with D possibly being TRBD2 (5 bases). V was pared by 1 base and J by 0 bases, with 13 bases between. The CDR3 length is 16 residues. Germline CDR1 reads KGHSH; CDR2 reads LQKENI. The CDR3 loop reads CASSPRSDGGSYEQYF. The CDR3 DNA follows: TGTGCCAGCTCACCACGGTCCGACGGAGGCTCCTACGAGCAGTACTTC. Full variable domain (missing parts from reference TRBV18 and TRBJ2-7): NAGVMQNPRHLVRRRGQEARLRCSPMKGHSHVYWYRQLPEEGLKFMVYLQKENIIDESGMPKERFSAEFPKEGPSILRIQQVVRGDSAAYFCASSPRSDGGSYEQYFGPGTRLTVT.

The rearrangement joins TRBV6-4 to TRBJ2-1; D perhaps matches TRBD1 (6 bases). The germline V and J ends were trimmed by 6 bases and 3 bases, with 21 bases remaining between them. Germline CDR1 reads MRHNA; CDR2 reads SNTAGT. CDR3 length: 17 residues. The CDR3 sequence: CASSPHTLGTSYNEQFF. CDR3 bases: TGTGCCAGCAGCCCCCACACCCTCGGGACAAGCTACAATGAGCAGTTCTTC.

The J gene is TRBJ2-1, the V gene TRBV5-4; 11 bases match TRBD2. V lost 4 bases and J lost 3; bases outside the gene matches: 3. CDR1 and CDR2 from the germline V gene are SGHNT and YYREEE (reference sequence). The CDR3 sequence is 15 residues long. CDR3 residues: CASSTGTSGYNEQFF. Written as DNA, the CDR3 is TGTGCCAGCAGCACCGGGACTAGCGGCTACAATGAGCAGTTCTTC.

The chain is built from TRBV24-1 and TRBJ2-1; TRBD1 agrees at 7 bases. V dropped 3 bases and J dropped 2; count of bases not matched to a gene: 6. The germline V gene encodes CDR1 KGHDR and CDR2 SFDVKD. CDR3 length: 16 amino acids. CDR3 DNA sequence: TGTGCCACCAGTGATCCCGGGACAGCCACCTACAATGAGCAGTTCTTC. Translated, it gives CATSDPGTATYNEQFF.

The chain is built from TRBV10-3 and TRBJ2-6; TRBD2 is a possible D gene (5 bases). The CDR3 length is 15 residues. In germline, CDR1 is ENHRY, CDR2 SYGVKD. The V end lost 3 bases, the J end lost 0 bases, and 6 bases lay between the germline ends. CDR3 protein: CAISEEGSGANVLTF. CDR3 sequence (DNA): TGTGCCATCAGTGAAGAGGGCTCTGGGGCCAACGTCCTGACTTTC.

The chain employs TRBV5-6 and TRBJ2-2; no clear D. CDR1 SGHDT and CDR2 YYEEEE come from the germline V gene. This CDR3 region has 14 residues. V gave up 4 bases and J gave up 0 bases, with 7 bases separating them. The CDR3 DNA is TGTGCCAGCAGCCCTAGAACGAACACCGGGGAGCTGTTTTTT. Amino acid sequence: CASSPRTNTGELFF.

The rearrangement links TRBV12-3 or TRBV12-4 to TRBJ2-7; 10 bases fit TRBD2. V lost 8 bases and J lost 2; bases outside the gene matches: 0. This CDR3 spans 12 amino acids. The CDR3 is CASGLAAYEQYF. As DNA, the CDR3 is TGTGCCAGCGGACTAGCGGCCTACGAGCAGTACTTC.

The chain joins TRBV25-1 to TRBJ2-7, with D tentatively TRBD1 (5 bases). Trimming left V 3 bases short and J 0 bases short, with 12 bases between. Germline V gene lookup returns CDR1 MGHDK and CDR2 SYGVNS. This CDR3 has 15 amino acids. The CDR3 bases are TGTGCCAGCAGTGATGGGGCGGACGCCTCCTACGAGCAGTACTTC. Protein product: CASSDGADASYEQYF.

This chain's CDR3 is CASSTGTREVAFF. CDR3 in DNA: TGTGCCAGCAGTACCGGGACTAGGGAGGTAGCTTTCTTT. This chain links TRBV28 with TRBJ1-1, with D possibly matching TRBD1 (5 bases). This CDR3 spans 13 amino acids. Germline V gene sequence: CDR1 MDHEN, CDR2 SYDVKM. The ends were cut back, 5 bases at V and 10 bases at J, with 17 bases in the middle.

CDR3 in DNA: TGTGCCAGCAGTTACGGGACAGGTAGGGAAGCTTTCTTT. As protein: CASSYGTGREAFF. This chain joins TRBV6-5 and TRBJ1-1, with TRBD1 identical over 8 bases. V trimming: 2 bases; J trimming: 8 bases; junction bases outside the gene matches: 4. Germline V gives CDR1 MNHEY, CDR2 SVGAGI. The CDR3 is made up of 13 amino acids.

This sequence joins TRBV28 and TRBJ2-7; TRBD2 agrees at 8 bases. The length of the CDR3 is 16 residues. V shed 4 bases and J 7 bases; nucleotides not matched to a gene: 15. Germline CDR1 MDHEN, CDR2 SYDVKM. The CDR3 nucleotides read TGTGCCAGCAGTTCCCGGAGGGAGCGGGGGCTACGAGAGCAGTACTTC. Its translation is CASSSRRERGLREQYF.

The genes are TRBV7-8 and TRBJ2-3; D gene uncertain. Trimming shortened V by 2 bases and J by 2 bases, and 14 bases separated the two germline ends. The CDR3 loop spans 16 amino acids. Looked up from germline, CDR1 is SGHVS and CDR2 is FQNEAQ. CDR3 sequence (DNA): TGTGCCAGCAGCTTATTGCCCCGCGGTCTCACAGATACGCAGTATTTT. As protein: CASSLLPRGLTDTQYF.